This TCR beta chain derives from a study of T-cell reconstitution after alpha-beta-depleted transplantation in children. J lost 9 bases, V lost 5 bases, and 22 bases had no gene match. The CDR3 has 17 residues. Germline lookup yields CDR1 MNHEY and CDR2 SMNVEV (reference sequence). During its preparation, the TCRbeta library received unique molecular identifiers. TCRdb ran MiXCR on the PCR reads and lists one entry per CDR3 protein. The sample includes approximately 170,000 distinct CDR3 sequences, over 8.5% of them seen just once. On this clonotype itself: Lacking the conserved final phenylalanine or tryptophan, this CDR3 likely reflects a read error.

The TCR comes from a boy aged 2 to 10 with acute myeloid leukemia, due to receive a stem cell transplant. The genes are TRBV27 and TRBJ2-7, with TRBD2 matching 7 bases. The specimen comprised PBMCs, sampled before TCRalphabeta/CD19-depleted stem cell transplant. For the CDR3, the DNA is TGTGCCAGCAGTCAACAAGGGACTCTAGCGGCCCCTCTCCCGCAGTACTCC. Translating it yields CASSQQGTLAAPLPQYS.